The rows below give T cell receptor beta chains drawn from one sample of a study of T cell clones after liver transplantation. Sequenced by immunoSEQ multiplex PCR; TCRdb stores in-frame clones only, minus some. This table has 15,000 to 20,000 clones, 80% appearing once. Sequenced here: CD8+ T cells from blood, sampled less than 50 months after liver transplant. These receptors all come from a human patient who received a liver transplant. Some T cells may be transferred from the graft donor. Each CDR3 is given without its conserved first and last residue.

J	V	CDR3
TRBJ1-2	TRBV5-6	ASSPGQGIYGYT
TRBJ1-1	TRBV13	ASSWGREAF
TRBJ2-4	TRBV28	ASSWQILAKNIQY
TRBJ2-3	TRBV4-1	ASSQTGLSADTQY
TRBJ2-7	TRBV27	ASGDTRYEQY
TRBJ2-1	TRBV7-6	ASSSPGGDEQF
TRBJ2-2	TRBV6-6	ASSLAGGITGELF
TRBJ1-1	TRBV5-6	ASSFLRGTEAF
TRBJ2-7	TRBV4-3	ASSQGGSADEQY
TRBJ2-2	TRBV5-6	ASSGFGGLRELF
TRBJ2-1	TRBV28	ASSQTSGIKNEQF
TRBJ2-7	TRBV7-9	ASSLAGTGVEQY
TRBJ1-2	TRBV5-6	ASSGHGYT
TRBJ1-5	TRBV4-1	ASSQGTSNQPQH
TRBJ2-1	TRBV2	ASRGDRVINEQF
TRBJ1-5	TRBV7-2	ASSLFGRQGGNQPQH
TRBJ2-7	TRBV27	ASSDQHRGPYEQY
TRBJ1-1	TRBV4-1	ASSQGVGATTEAF
TRBJ1-1	TRBV5-6	ASSAMRRGLMNTEAF
TRBJ2-5	TRBV10-3	AISGEAGALQETQY
TRBJ2-7	TRBV6-5	ASTTGHEQY
TRBJ1-5	TRBV30	AWSVAQAQH
TRBJ2-1	TRBV28	ASSLSGQKDEQF
TRBJ2-5	TRBV5-4	ASSSGQGLKTQY
TRBJ2-1	TRBV4-2	ASNSGTSGNEQF
TRBJ2-1	TRBV7-2	ASSLGINEQF
TRBJ2-1	TRBV11-2	ASSLGGASGRSSYNEQF
TRBJ1-2	TRBV28	ASSEGTTPLHYGYT
TRBJ2-1	TRBV10-3	AISEGRGGNEQF
TRBJ2-3	TRBV29-1	SVAYSDTQY
TRBJ2-7	TRBV6-1	ASSEAEGTGGREQY
TRBJ2-7	TRBV6-6	ASSYTGGGGSEQY
TRBJ1-3	TRBV25-1	ASSDRGSGNTIY